The clone carrying this T cell receptor beta chain was recorded at least ten times. What it binds is unknown. The data derive from a study of early T cells in non-severe SARS-CoV-2 infection. Study details: Bulk RNA from unsorted whole blood was sequenced; chains were unpaired. Study conclusions and caveats: Private and CD4 specificities were missed by VDJdb matching, which favored anti-spike CD8 responses.

As part of library construction, unique molecular identifiers were attached to individual cDNA molecules. TCRdb analysed the 5' RACE reads with MiXCR anew, one entry per CDR3 protein. The sample lists about 58,000 distinct CDR3 sequences; more than 9.5% were seen once. This CDR3 is built from 15 residues. V lost 1 base, J lost 2 bases, and 11 bases lay in between. Germline CDR1 SEHNR, CDR2 FQNEAQ (reference sequence). The V gene is TRBV7-9, the J gene TRBJ1-2, with D uncertain. The material sequenced was whole blood. This clonotype was obtained from an adult who was a healthcare worker with PCR-confirmed SARS-CoV-2 infection or an uninfected control (not recorded which). CDR3 in DNA: TGTGCCAGCAGCTTAGAAGGACGGATAAACTATGGCTACACCTTC. Encoded protein: CASSLEGRINYGYTF.